This T cell receptor (beta chain) was identified in a study of cytomegalovirus exposure and HLA in healthy donors. Findings and limits, study-wide: A missense DCLRE1C variant was associated with V- and J-gene trimming of TCR beta chains in a later analysis, and an independent cohort replicated the association. Upon later analysis, HLA-associated TCR beta chains proved more clonally expanded than other, equally common chains. For most TCR beta V segments, an earlier analysis put the productive rate at about 87% or about 30% of the time.

Of note for this clone: Antigen specificity is unknown. This sample also contains other DNA sequences that code for the same CDR3.

PCR used 60 Vbeta primers and 13 Jbeta primers. The table came from immunoSEQ multiplex PCR; TCRdb's copy has only in-frame clones and leaves some out. The table has about 180,000 clones, 76% seen once. Sequenced material: PBMCs. The sequence derives from a man between 18 and 29 years old in good health and CMV-seronegative.

The CDR3 sequence is CASSLGEPYNEQFF. CDR3 sequence (DNA): TGTGCCAGCAGCTTGGGGGAGCCCTACAATGAGCAGTTCTTC. This sequence joins TRBV5-8 and TRBJ2-1; TRBD2 might be the D (5 bases). CDR3 length: 14 residues. V was pared by 0 bases and J by 2 bases, with 6 bases between. The germline V gene has CDR1 SGHTS and CDR2 YDEGEE. Full variable domain (rest looked up from reference TRBV5-8 and TRBJ2-1): EAGVTQSPTHLIKTRGQQATLRCSPISGHTSVYWYQQALGLGLQFLLWYDEGEERNRGNFPPRFSGRQFPNYSSELNVNALELEDSALYLCASSLGEPYNEQFFGPGTRLTVL.